The rows below give T cell receptor beta chains drawn from one sample of a study of blood T cell repertoires in COVID-19. Profiling relied on immunoSEQ multiplex PCR, and the TCRdb table lists in-frame clones only, not all of them. The sample yields 35,000 to 45,000 clones, 75% to 90% seen once. The sample consisted of peripheral blood. Receptors originate from a human donor in a cohort sampled during active COVID-19. Both conserved end residues are part of each CDR3. D genes are given only for firm matches. Size is omitted from some rows. Given values are once, few, many or a class for expanded clones.

v_call,clone_size,j_call,d_call,cdr3_aa,cdr3_nt
TRBV4-1,.,TRBJ2-7,.,CASSQESPSSSGRSYEQYF,TGCGCCAGCAGCCAAGAATCCCCCAGTTCAAGCGGCCGCTCCTACGAGCAGTACTTC
TRBV11-2,.,TRBJ2-7,TRBD2,CASSPTSGRAGEQYF,TGTGCCAGCAGCCCGACTAGCGGGAGGGCGGGCGAGCAGTACTTC
TRBV4-3,.,TRBJ1-1,TRBD1,CASSHPTGTGGWGTEAFF,TGCGCCAGCAGCCACCCAACCGGGACAGGGGGCTGGGGGACTGAAGCTTTCTTT
TRBV3-1/TRBV3-2,.,TRBJ1-3,.,CASSQDPWTASGNTIYF,TGTGCCAGCAGCCAAGACCCCTGGACAGCCTCTGGAAACACCATATATTTT
TRBV5-1,.,TRBJ1-2,.,CASSQTAPEFSNYGYTF,TGCGCCAGCAGCCAGACAGCCCCCGAATTCTCTAACTATGGCTACACCTTC
TRBV2,.,TRBJ2-7,.,CASSERDVEQYF,TGTGCCAGCAGTGAAAGAGATGTCGAGCAGTACTTC
TRBV2,.,TRBJ2-1,.,CASSHRDNEQFF,TGTGCCAGCAGCCACAGGGACAATGAGCAGTTCTTC
TRBV19,.,TRBJ1-5,.,CASSTPGSHNQPQHF,TGTGCCAGTAGTACCCCAGGGTCTCACAATCAGCCCCAGCATTTT
TRBV19,.,TRBJ2-1,TRBD2,CASSSGTRLYNEQFF,TGTGCCAGTAGTAGCGGGACTAGATTGTACAATGAGCAGTTCTTC
TRBV11-2,few,TRBJ2-7,.,CASSDQGYEQYF,TGTGCCAGCAGCGACCAGGGCTACGAGCAGTACTTC
TRBV30,.,TRBJ2-7,.,CAWSNRLRSSYEQYF,TGTGCCTGGAGTAACCGTCTAAGGAGCTCCTACGAGCAGTACTTC
TRBV5-3,.,TRBJ2-3,TRBD2,CARSWTPGLEFTDTQYF,TGTGCCAGAAGCTGGACTCCGGGACTAGAGTTCACAGATACGCAGTATTTT
TRBV13,once,TRBJ1-2,.,CASSLVRGYGYTF,TGTGCCAGCAGCTTAGTGAGGGGGTATGGCTACACCTTC
TRBV19,.,TRBJ1-2,TRBD1,CASSLQGIGGYGYTF,TGTGCCAGTAGTTTACAGGGGATTGGTGGCTATGGCTACACCTTC
TRBV30,.,TRBJ1-6,.,CAWSVQPQPLHF,TGTGCCTGGAGTGTACAGCCCCAACCCCTCCACTTT
TRBV12-3/TRBV12-4,.,TRBJ2-7,.,CASSFRESYEQYF,TGTGCCAGCAGTTTCCGGGAATCCTACGAGCAGTACTTC
TRBV19,.,TRBJ2-7,.,CASSTLGRPSYEQYF,TGTGCCAGTAGTACTCTAGGCAGACCCTCCTACGAGCAGTACTTC
TRBV5-1,.,TRBJ1-4,TRBD1,CASSANLQGGGEKLFF,TGCGCCAGCAGCGCCAACTTACAGGGGGGAGGTGAAAAACTGTTTTTT
TRBV7-2,once,TRBJ1-2,TRBD1,CASSATPTGGGYGYTF,TGTGCCAGCAGCGCAACACCGACAGGGGGCGGCTATGGCTACACCTTC
TRBV6-6,.,TRBJ1-1,TRBD1,CASSYGQGMNTEAFF,TGTGCCAGCAGTTACGGACAGGGAATGAACACTGAAGCTTTCTTT
TRBV3-1/TRBV3-2,.,TRBJ2-5,TRBD2,CASSQDRSSGSLGTQYF,TGTGCCAGCAGCCAAGATCGGTCTAGCGGGTCCCTGGGGACCCAGTACTTC
TRBV7-2,.,TRBJ2-1,TRBD1,CASVDSGTGFYNEQFF,TGTGCCAGCGTTGATTCCGGGACAGGTTTCTACAATGAGCAGTTCTTC
TRBV28,.,TRBJ2-4,.,CASTLGAGSRNIQYF,TGTGCCAGCACCTTGGGGGCTGGGTCGAGAAACATTCAGTACTTC
TRBV30,.,TRBJ1-2,.,CASRYQGYTF,TGTGCCTCCCGGTATCAAGGCTACACCTTC
TRBV19,.,TRBJ1-3,.,CASSTGISGNTIYF,TGTGCCAGTAGTACCGGGATCTCTGGAAACACCATATATTTT
TRBV27,.,TRBJ2-7,.,CASTRTGGDSEQYF,TGTGCCAGCACCCGGACAGGAGGGGACTCCGAGCAGTACTTC
TRBV6-5,few,TRBJ2-1,TRBD1,CASSPRDREENEQFF,TGTGCCAGCAGCCCCCGGGACAGGGAGGAAAATGAGCAGTTCTTC
TRBV7-2,few,TRBJ2-1,TRBD2,CASSGRTSGGYNEQFF,TGTGCCAGCAGCGGCAGGACTAGCGGGGGGTACAATGAGCAGTTCTTC
TRBV7-3,.,TRBJ1-5,.,CASSLSFHQPQHF,TGTGCCAGCAGCCTTTCGTTCCATCAGCCCCAGCATTTT
TRBV20-1,.,TRBJ2-1,.,CSARGDNEQFF,TGCAGTGCTAGGGGCGACAATGAGCAGTTCTTC
TRBV18,.,TRBJ1-4,.,CASSPSLAEGGEKLFF,TGTGCCAGCTCACCATCTCTTGCTGAGGGAGGTGAAAAACTGTTTTTT
TRBV4-2,.,TRBJ2-5,TRBD1,CASSQTGQGHKTQYF,TGTGCCAGCAGCCAAACAGGACAGGGGCACAAGACCCAGTACTTC
TRBV9,.,TRBJ2-5,TRBD2,CASSAWTPGLAGGGRETQYF,TGTGCCAGCAGCGCCTGGACCCCGGGACTAGCGGGGGGCGGGCGGGAGACCCAGTACTTC
TRBV7-2,few,TRBJ1-6,.,CASSFHRSSYNSPLHF,TGTGCCAGCAGCTTCCACAGGAGCTCCTATAATTCACCCCTCCACTTT
TRBV19,.,TRBJ2-2,.,CASSKDPGTGELFF,TGTGCCAGTAGTAAGGACCCAGGGACCGGGGAGCTGTTTTTT
TRBV2,.,TRBJ1-1,.,CASSEMRGLSF,TGTGCCAGCAGTGAAATGAGGGGACTCAGCTTT
TRBV18,once,TRBJ1-6,.,CASRIQGSNSPLHF,TGTGCCAGCCGTATCCAGGGATCTAATTCACCCCTCCACTTT
TRBV11-1,.,TRBJ1-1,.,CASSYLPGMNTEAFF,TGTGCCAGCAGCTATCTACCGGGAATGAACACTGAAGCTTTCTTT
TRBV6-5,few,TRBJ2-7,.,CASSFDPASSYEQYF,TGTGCCAGCAGTTTCGACCCAGCGAGTAGCTACGAGCAGTACTTC
TRBV2,.,TRBJ1-4,.,CASRGATGGEKLFF,TGTGCCAGCAGGGGGGCCACAGGCGGTGAAAAACTGTTTTTT
TRBV30,.,TRBJ1-5,TRBD1,CAWSVRAGGGQPQHF,TGTGCCTGGAGTGTACGGGCAGGGGGTGGTCAGCCCCAGCATTTT
TRBV7-2,.,TRBJ1-6,.,CASSLVGVGNSPLHF,TGTGCCAGCAGCTTAGTAGGGGTGGGGAATTCACCCCTCCACTTT
TRBV5-1,.,TRBJ2-3,.,CASSFEGADTQYF,TGCGCCAGCAGCTTTGAAGGGGCAGATACGCAGTATTTT
TRBV9,.,TRBJ2-5,.,CASGGMGQETQYF,TGTGCCAGCGGGGGGATGGGGCAAGAGACCCAGTACTTC
TRBV5-1,.,TRBJ2-7,.,CASSAGANYEQYF,TGCGCCAGCAGCGCAGGGGCAAACTACGAGCAGTACTTC
TRBV18,.,TRBJ1-2,.,CASSAAKNGYTF,TGTGCCAGCTCAGCGGCCAAAAATGGCTACACCTTC
TRBV15,.,TRBJ2-3,.,CATSRVRGGSDTQYF,TGTGCCACCAGCAGAGTACGGGGAGGATCAGATACGCAGTATTTT
TRBV3-1/TRBV3-2,.,TRBJ1-2,.,CASSQPPQYGYTF,TGTGCCAGCAGCCAACCACCGCAGTATGGCTACACCTTC
TRBV10-2,.,TRBJ2-6,.,CASMRSQSSGANVLTF,TGCGCCAGCATGCGGTCCCAATCCTCTGGGGCCAACGTCCTGACTTTC
TRBV4-1,.,TRBJ2-7,.,CASSQAAGQSYEQYF,TGCGCCAGCAGCCAAGCTGCGGGACAGAGCTACGAGCAGTACTTC
TRBV28,.,TRBJ1-2,TRBD1,CASSLRGQGENYGYTF,TGTGCCAGCAGTTTGAGGGGACAGGGGGAAAACTATGGCTACACCTTC
TRBV27,once,TRBJ2-7,.,CASSAGGRGWSSYEQYF,TGTGCCAGTTCTGCCGGGGGGCGGGGATGGAGCTCCTACGAGCAGTACTTC
TRBV6-5,.,TRBJ1-5,TRBD1,CASSADRVDREPQHF,TGTGCCAGCAGCGCTGACAGGGTTGATCGGGAGCCCCAGCATTTT